These 14 T cell receptor beta chains came from one sample sequenced in a study of T cell repertoires in cytomegalovirus infection. TCRdb re-derived calls from the reads in MiXCR, one entry per CDR3 protein. The sample lists hundreds of thousands of distinct CDR3 sequences, about 24% occurring once. Sequenced sample: CD8+ T cells from PBMCs. These receptors came from a human donor in good health (CMV status not recorded). Some clones in this sample may be carry-over from other donors' samples.

The chain is built from TRBV6-5 and TRBJ2-6, with 7 positions matching TRBD1. CDR1 and CDR2 from the germline V gene are MNHEY and SVGAGI. V shed 6 bases and J 0 bases; nucleotides not matched to a gene: 11. The length of the CDR3 is 18 residues. CDR3 amino acids: CASSSDRSRFSGANVLTF. CDR3 sequence (DNA): TGTGCCAGCAGCTCGGACAGGTCCAGATTCTCTGGGGCCAACGTCCTGACTTTC.

This clonotype was counted between two and nine times. The rearrangement uses TRBV20-1 and TRBJ2-4, with TRBD1 as a possible D gene (6 bases). The V end lost 5 bases, the J end lost 0 bases, and 17 bases lay between the germline ends. This CDR3 spans 16 amino acids. Germline CDR1 is DFQATT and CDR2 is SNEGSKA (reference sequence). The CDR3 DNA reads TGCAGTGCTCCCAGGGGATCAACCTTAGCCAAAAACATTCAGTACTTC. Translating it yields CSAPRGSTLAKNIQYF.

Of note for this clonotype: This may be a read error: a much more frequent sequence differs by one nucleotide. J is TRBJ1-1 and V is TRBV7-6, with D possibly TRBD1 on 5 matching bases. The germline gives CDR1 SGHVS, CDR2 FNYEAQ. The CDR3 consists of 14 residues. CDR3: CVSSPGTGLTEAFF. The CDR3 DNA sequence: TGTGTCAGCAGCCCCGGGACCGGACTCACTGAAGCTTTCTTT.

This CDR3 is CASNFNSGVNTEAFF. The CDR3 DNA reads TGTGCCAGCAACTTTAACTCAGGGGTGAACACTGAAGCTTTCTTT. The J gene is TRBJ1-1, the V gene TRBV6-5; TRBD1 is a possible D gene (6 bases). CDR3 length: 15 amino acids. The V gene's germline CDR1 is MNHEY and CDR2 SVGAGI. Deletions cut 7 bases from V and 0 bases from J, with 15 bases between.

The J gene is TRBJ1-6, the V gene TRBV7-8, with 8 bases lining up with TRBD1. The germline V gene has CDR1 SGHVS and CDR2 FQNEAQ. J lost 9 bases, V lost 4 bases, and 8 bases had no gene match. The CDR3 has 15 residues. The CDR3 DNA sequence: TGTGCCAGCAGCTCCCACAGGGGGGGGAGTTCACCCCTCCACTTT. Its translation: CASSSHRGGSSPLHF.

V is TRBV28 and J is TRBJ2-1, with D possibly matching TRBD1 (5 bases). This CDR3 comprises 15 residues. The V and J ends lost 2 bases and 3 bases respectively, with 11 bases between them. In germline, CDR1 is MDHEN, CDR2 SYDVKM. The DNA of the CDR3 is TGTGCCAGCAGTTTACCTCTCACAGGCTACAATGAGCAGTTCTTC. Residues: CASSLPLTGYNEQFF. Full variable domain (remainder filled in from reference TRBV28 and TRBJ2-1): DVKVTQSSRYLVKRTGEKVFLECVQDMDHENMFWYRQDPGLGLRLIYFSYDVKMKEKGDIPEGYSVSREKKERFSLILESASTNQTSMYLCASSLPLTGYNEQFFGPGTRLTVL.

This clonotype has only a few counts. This chain joins TRBV6-5 and TRBJ2-6; perhaps D is TRBD1 or TRBD2 (5 bases each). With 4 bases removed from V and 0 bases from J, the gap between germline ends came to 13 bases. Germline-derived CDR1 and CDR2 are MNHEY and SVGAGI. The CDR3 is 17 residues long. The CDR3 loop is CASSLWDGDSGANVLTF. DNA for the CDR3: TGTGCCAGCAGTTTATGGGACGGAGACTCTGGGGCCAACGTCCTGACTTTC.

The CDR3, as DNA: TGTGCCACCAGTGATCGAAGTCAACCGGGACTAGCGGGTCCCGGGGAGCTGTTTTTT. Its translation is CATSDRSQPGLAGPGELFF. The chain has TRBV24-1 and TRBJ2-2, with 12 nucleotides matching TRBD2. The germline V gene encodes CDR1 KGHDR and CDR2 SFDVKD. The J segment lost 6 bases and the V segment lost 3 bases, leaving 13 bases of the junction unmatched. CDR3 length: 19 residues.

This clonotype turned up a few times. The rearrangement links TRBV2 to TRBJ2-3, with 9 bases lining up with TRBD2. The ends lost 4 bases at V and 2 bases at J; junction bases unmatched: 10. Germline CDR1 is SNHLY and CDR2 is FYNNEI. The CDR3 runs to 17 residues. In DNA, the CDR3 is TGTGCCAGCAGTGTGGTGGCTAGCGGGGACTACACAGATACGCAGTATTTT. This sequence encodes CASSVVASGDYTDTQYF.

The chain carries TRBV2 and TRBJ2-7; weak D call: TRBD2 (6 bases). Germline lookup yields CDR1 SNHLY and CDR2 FYNNEI. This CDR3 comprises 13 residues. The germline V and J ends were trimmed by 8 bases and 5 bases, with 16 bases remaining between them. CDR3 region: CASGGTVPHEQYF. The CDR3 coding sequence is TGTGCCAGCGGGGGGACGGTTCCCCACGAGCAGTACTTC.

This clonotype was observed a few times. DNA of the CDR3: TGTGCCACCAGCAGTCGGGTGTGGGGAGAGACCCAGTACTTC. It encodes CATSSRVWGETQYF. The gene calls are TRBV15 and TRBJ2-5, with unresolved D. This CDR3 comprises 14 residues. The V and J ends lost 3 bases and 4 bases respectively, with 12 bases between them. Germline CDR1 and CDR2: LNHNV and YYDKDF (reference sequence). Using reference TRBV15 and TRBJ2-5 for the parts outside the CDR3, the full variable domain is DAMVIQNPRYQVTQFGKPVTLSCSQTLNHNVMYWYQQKSSQAPKLLFHYYDKDFNNEADTPDNFQSRRPNTSFCFLDIRSPGLGDTAMYLCATSSRVWGETQYFGPGTRLLVL.

This clonotype was counted between two and nine times. The V and J genes are TRBV5-1 and TRBJ2-1; D gene unclear. Trimming took 6 bases from V and 6 from J, leaving 13 bases between them. Germline V lookup: CDR1 SGHRS, CDR2 YFSETQ. The CDR3 has 13 amino acids. CDR3 protein: CASTGSIGNEQFF. The CDR3 DNA follows: TGCGCCAGCACCGGGTCGATTGGCAATGAGCAGTTCTTC.

The CDR3 nucleotides are TGTGCCAGCAGCGCAGTCCAGGGTCACACTGAAGCTTTCTTT. Protein sequence: CASSAVQGHTEAFF. The rearrangement uses TRBV7-9 and TRBJ1-1, with a possible D match to TRBD1 (5 bases). Germline loops: CDR1 SEHNR, CDR2 FQNEAQ (reference sequence). CDR3 size: 14 residues. The V end was cut by 5 bases, the J end by 3 bases, with 13 bases between.

This clonotype was picked up many times. The rearrangement joins TRBV7-2 to TRBJ2-4, with 8 bases matching TRBD1. The CDR3 runs 12 residues. Looked up from germline, CDR1 is SGHTA and CDR2 is FQGNSA. V lost 5 bases, J lost 8 bases, and 2 bases stayed unmatched. CDR3 residues: CASSLGQDIQYF. The CDR3 DNA reads TGTGCCAGCAGCCTGGGACAGGACATTCAGTACTTC.